This T cell receptor beta chain came from a study of T cells in localized non-small cell lung cancer. Study results and caveats: Among blood samples, higher T cell density accompanied longer overall survival. There was higher T cell clonality in uninvolved adjacent lung than in tumor, and it was highest there. Adjacent lung was found to contain a median roughly 50 of the top 100 tumor clones. The tumor had only one region sequenced, so heterogeneity remains possible.

In the case of this clone: What it recognizes is unknown.

Using immunoSEQ multiplex PCR, the repertoire was profiled, and TCRdb retains in-frame clones only, with some absent. The sample holds about 59,000 clones, roughly 90% seen once. The TCR was taken from a man aged 35-75 years with stage I squamous cell lung carcinoma. Material: peripheral blood, obtained before any cancer treatment.

The CDR3, as DNA: TGTGCCAGCACCCTCGGGGGGTCCCCCGGGGAGCTGTTTTTT. This encodes CASTLGGSPGELFF. This chain links TRBV11-2 with TRBJ2-2, with TRBD2 matching 7 bases. The V segment lost 7 bases and the J segment 6 bases; nucleotides outside the gene matches: 8. CDR1 SGHAT and CDR2 FQNNGV come from the germline V gene. The CDR3 has 14 residues. Looking up the rest from reference TRBV11-2 and TRBJ2-2 gives the full variable domain: EAGVAQSPRYKIIEKRQSVAFWCNPISGHATLYWYQQILGQGPKLLIQFQNNGVVDDSQLPKDRFSAERLKGVDSTLKIQPAKLEDSAVYLCASTLGGSPGELFFGEGSRLTVL.